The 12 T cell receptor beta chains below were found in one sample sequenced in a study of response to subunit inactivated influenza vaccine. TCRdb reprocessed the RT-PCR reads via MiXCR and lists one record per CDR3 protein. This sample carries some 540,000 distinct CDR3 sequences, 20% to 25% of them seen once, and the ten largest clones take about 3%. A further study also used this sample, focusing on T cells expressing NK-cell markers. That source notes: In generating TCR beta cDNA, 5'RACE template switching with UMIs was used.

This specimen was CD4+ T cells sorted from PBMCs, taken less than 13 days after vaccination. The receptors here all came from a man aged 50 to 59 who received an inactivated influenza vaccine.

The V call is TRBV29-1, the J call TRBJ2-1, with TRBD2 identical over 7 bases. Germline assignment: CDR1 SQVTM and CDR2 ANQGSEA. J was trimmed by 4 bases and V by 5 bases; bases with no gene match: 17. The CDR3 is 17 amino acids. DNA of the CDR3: TGCAGCGTTAATCCCCGACTAGCTGCGGTTACATACAATGAGCAGTTCTTC. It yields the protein CSVNPRLAAVTYNEQFF.

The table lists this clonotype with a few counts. For the CDR3, the DNA is TGTGCCATCACTCCGGGACGGGCCTACAATGAGCAGTTCTTC. It yields the protein CAITPGRAYNEQFF. The J gene is TRBJ2-1, the V gene TRBV10-3; D is tentatively TRBD1 or TRBD2 (5 bases each). There are 14 residues in the CDR3. V gave up 7 bases and J gave up 2 bases, with 12 bases separating them. Per the germline V gene, CDR1 is ENHRY and CDR2 is SYGVKD.

CDR3 sequence: CASSDVSYEQYF. The DNA of the CDR3 is TGCGCCAGCAGCGACGTCTCCTACGAGCAGTACTTC. The chain carries TRBV5-1 and TRBJ2-7; unclear D gene. CDR1 and CDR2 from the germline V gene are SGHRS and YFSETQ. With 4 bases removed from V and 0 bases from J, the gap between germline ends came to 5 bases. This CDR3 region has 12 residues.

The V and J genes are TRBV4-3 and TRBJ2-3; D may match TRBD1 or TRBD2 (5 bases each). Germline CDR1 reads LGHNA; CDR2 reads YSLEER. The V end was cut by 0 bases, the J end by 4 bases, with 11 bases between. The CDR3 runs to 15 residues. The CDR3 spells CASSQEAGRADTQYF. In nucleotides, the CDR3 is TGCGCCAGCAGCCAAGAGGCAGGGCGGGCAGATACGCAGTATTTT.

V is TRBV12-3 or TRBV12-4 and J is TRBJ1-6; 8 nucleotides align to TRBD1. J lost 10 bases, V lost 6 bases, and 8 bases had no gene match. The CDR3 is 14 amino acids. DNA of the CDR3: TGTGCCAGCAGCATTGGGACAGGTGGATCACCCCTCCACTTT. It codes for CASSIGTGGSPLHF.

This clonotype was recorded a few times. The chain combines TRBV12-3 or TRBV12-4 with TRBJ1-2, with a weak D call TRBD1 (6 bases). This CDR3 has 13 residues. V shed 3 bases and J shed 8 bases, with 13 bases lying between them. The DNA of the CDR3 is TGTGCCAGCAGTTTCTTGTCAGGGGCAGGCTACACCTTC. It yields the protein CASSFLSGAGYTF.

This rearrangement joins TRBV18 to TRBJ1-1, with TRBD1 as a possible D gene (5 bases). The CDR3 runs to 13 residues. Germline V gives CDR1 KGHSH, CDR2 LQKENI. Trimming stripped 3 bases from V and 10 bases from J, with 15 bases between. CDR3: CASSPAGTEGAFF. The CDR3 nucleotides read TGTGCCAGCTCACCCGCGGGGACTGAGGGAGCTTTCTTT.

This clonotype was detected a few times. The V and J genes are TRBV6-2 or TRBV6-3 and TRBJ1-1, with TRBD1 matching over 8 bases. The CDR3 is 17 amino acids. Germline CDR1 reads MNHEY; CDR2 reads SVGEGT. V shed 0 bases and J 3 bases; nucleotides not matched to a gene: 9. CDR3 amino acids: CASSYSGRGLVDTEAFF. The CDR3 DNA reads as TGTGCCAGCAGTTACTCCGGCAGGGGGCTAGTAGACACTGAAGCTTTCTTT.

The CDR3 coding sequence is TGCGCCAGCAGTGTAGGGACCGGCTACACCTTC. Amino acid sequence: CASSVGTGYTF. This sequence joins TRBV10-2 and TRBJ1-2, with D possibly TRBD1 on 5 matching bases. The V gene's germline CDR1 is WSHSY and CDR2 SAAADI. Trimming shortened V by 4 bases and J by 8 bases, and 8 bases separated the two germline ends. This CDR3 comprises 11 residues.

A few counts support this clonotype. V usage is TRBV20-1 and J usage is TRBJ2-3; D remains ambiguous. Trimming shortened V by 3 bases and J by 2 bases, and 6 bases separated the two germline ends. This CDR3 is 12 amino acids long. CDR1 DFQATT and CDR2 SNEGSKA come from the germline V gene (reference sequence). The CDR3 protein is CSASLLTDTQYF. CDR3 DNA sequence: TGCAGTGCTAGTCTCCTCACAGATACGCAGTATTTT.

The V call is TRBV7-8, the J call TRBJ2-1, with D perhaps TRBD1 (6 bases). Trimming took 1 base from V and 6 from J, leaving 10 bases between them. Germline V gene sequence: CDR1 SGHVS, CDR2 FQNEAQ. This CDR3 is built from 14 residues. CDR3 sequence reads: CASSLVAGVNEQFF. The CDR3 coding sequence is TGTGCCAGCAGCTTAGTTGCAGGGGTCAATGAGCAGTTCTTC.

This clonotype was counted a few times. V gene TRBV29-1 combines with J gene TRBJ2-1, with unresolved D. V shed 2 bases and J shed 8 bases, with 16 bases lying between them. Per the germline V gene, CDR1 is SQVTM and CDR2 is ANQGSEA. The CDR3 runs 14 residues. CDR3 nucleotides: TGCAGCGTTGAACTCCACGGGCGTCGCTATGAGCAGTTCTTC. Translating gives CSVELHGRRYEQFF.